A single sample gave rise to the 26 T cell receptor beta chains below, sequenced in a study of vaccination effects on CD4 cells after COVID-19. TCRdb keeps only in-frame clones here, not all; method: immunoSEQ multiplex PCR. Of about 21,000 clones detected, roughly 73% appear once; the ten largest clones hold approximately 25%. Prior to sequencing, the ViraFEST assay stimulated PBMC with viral peptide pools, which expanded the antigen-specific CD4+ T cells. The authors isolated CD4+ T cells after approximately 9 days of culture. Neither prior SARS-CoV-2 infection nor positive nucleocapsid antibodies were present in the vaccine recipients. For these TCRs, the target antigens are not known. The specimen was CD4+ T cells from PBMCs cultured with HCoV-NL63 spike peptides, collected before COVID-19 vaccination. All receptors derive from a human donor who received a COVID-19 vaccine.

This rearrangement joins TRBV30 to TRBJ2-7; D ambiguous. Germline V CDR1 and CDR2: GTSNPN, SVGIG (reference sequence). The length of the CDR3 is 14 residues. The ends were cut back, 2 bases at V and 2 bases at J, with 13 bases in the middle. CDR3 loop: CAWSFQRRAYEQYF. The DNA of the CDR3 is TGTGCCTGGAGTTTCCAAAGAAGAGCCTACGAGCAGTACTTC.

The V call is TRBV7-2, the J call TRBJ1-5, with a tentative D call TRBD1 (5 bases). V was shortened by 2 bases and J by 2 bases, with 10 bases between the two germline ends. The CDR3 loop spans 15 amino acids. Germline V CDR1 and CDR2: SGHTA, FQGNSA. The CDR3 sequence is CASSLMGRGNQPQHF. The DNA for the CDR3 is TGTGCCAGCAGCTTAATGGGCAGGGGCAATCAGCCCCAGCATTTT.

This clone was observed a single time. The chain has TRBV6-5 and TRBJ2-7, with D maybe TRBD2 (5 bases). Germline loops: CDR1 MNHEY, CDR2 SVGAGI. This CDR3 has 13 residues. Trimming pared 7 bases from V and 2 bases from J, leaving 12 bases between. CDR3 in amino acids: CASTGPGTYEQYF. CDR3 coding DNA: TGTGCCAGCACTGGACCCGGGACCTACGAGCAGTACTTC.

This clone was found once. The chain combines TRBV7-9 with TRBJ2-7; D gene uncertain. The CDR3 loop spans 12 amino acids. Germline V lookup: CDR1 SEHNR, CDR2 FQNEAQ (reference sequence). Trimming left V 2 bases short and J 2 bases short, with 4 bases between. The CDR3 reads CASSLTPYEQYF. DNA of the CDR3: TGTGCCAGCAGCTTAACCCCCTACGAGCAGTACTTC.

The gene calls are TRBV12-2 and TRBJ1-1; TRBD1 is taken as the D call from the table, unchecked against the DNA. TRBV12-2 is classified as a pseudogene. The CDR3 sequence is 15 residues long. The CDR3: CASRSGTPGNTEAFF. The CDR3 region has the DNA TGTGCAAGTCGCTCAGGGACACCGGGTAACACTGAAGCTTTCTTT.

The gene calls are TRBV29-1 and TRBJ2-5; 7 nucleotides align to TRBD1. Trimming took 7 bases from V and 5 from J; bases not matched to a gene: 7. Germline V CDR1 and CDR2: SQVTM, ANQGSEA. CDR3 length equals 12 residues. CDR3 sequence reads: CSALGGGETQYF. CDR3 bases: TGCAGCGCGTTAGGGGGCGGGGAGACCCAGTACTTC.

The rearrangement links TRBV4-2 to TRBJ2-1; 8 positions match TRBD1. CDR1 LGHNA and CDR2 YNFKEQ come from the germline V gene. The junction had 2 bases not matched to a gene; V was cut back by 3 bases and J by 4 bases. The length of the CDR3 is 14 residues. Here the CDR3 reads CASSQDRAYNEQFF. The CDR3 coding sequence is TGTGCCAGCAGCCAGGACAGGGCTTACAATGAGCAGTTCTTC.

This chain links TRBV5-4 with TRBJ1-3, with D perhaps matching TRBD1 (6 bases). The germline V gene has CDR1 SGHNT and CDR2 YYREEE (reference sequence). The CDR3 runs to 13 residues. V gave up 1 base and J gave up 4 bases, with 6 bases separating them. CDR3 sequence: CASSLRGGNTIYF. In DNA form, the CDR3 reads TGTGCCAGCAGCTTGAGGGGGGGAAACACCATATATTTT.

This clone was seen a single time. The gene calls are TRBV10-3 and TRBJ2-7, with D possibly being TRBD2 (7 bases). The CDR3 has 13 amino acids. V was cut by 10 bases and J by 4 bases, with 17 bases left in between. CDR1 and CDR2 from the germline V gene are ENHRY and SYGVKD. CDR3 in amino acids: CANSRGADYEQYF. The CDR3 nucleotides read TGTGCCAACTCTCGGGGGGCCGATTACGAGCAGTACTTC.

The chain has TRBV6-5 and TRBJ1-1; D possibly corresponds to TRBD1 (5 bases). The CDR3 covers 14 residues. The V gene's germline CDR1 is MNHEY and CDR2 SVGAGI. With 0 bases removed from V and 1 base from J, the gap between germline ends came to 6 bases. The CDR3 nucleotides are TGTGCCAGCAGTTACTCTGGGGGGAACACTGAAGCTTTCTTT. It is translated as CASSYSGGNTEAFF.

In this sample, this clone turned up a few times. This chain uses TRBV7-3 with TRBJ2-2; TRBD1 might be the D (7 bases). The V end lost 2 bases, the J end lost 7 bases, and 17 bases lay between the germline ends. The CDR3 runs 16 residues. Germline CDR1 reads SGHTA; CDR2 reads FQGTGA. The CDR3 loop is CASSLGGGAPGGELFF. DNA of the CDR3: TGTGCCAGCAGCTTAGGAGGGGGCGCCCCGGGCGGGGAGCTGTTTTTT.

Only one count was recorded for this clone. The chain joins TRBV6-6 to TRBJ1-1; TRBD1 might be the D (5 bases). The CDR3 covers 15 residues. V dropped 0 bases and J dropped 1 base, with 9 bases sitting between them. Germline values: CDR1 MNHNY, CDR2 SVGAGI (reference sequence). DNA for the CDR3: TGTGCCAGCAGTTACTCGGGGCAGGCGAACACTGAAGCTTTCTTT. Encoded protein: CASSYSGQANTEAFF.

This chain uses TRBV4-1 with TRBJ1-2; 7 bases map to TRBD1. V gave up 4 bases and J gave up 1 base; unmatched junction bases: 12. This CDR3 is 17 amino acids long. The germline gives CDR1 MGHRA, CDR2 YSYEKL. Written as DNA, the CDR3 is TGCGCCAGCAGCCCCTCGACCGGGACAGCGTTTAACTATGGCTACACCTTC. This codes for CASSPSTGTAFNYGYTF.

CDR3 loop: CASSSTSGGPYEQYF. CDR3 bases: TGTGCCAGCAGCTCCACTAGCGGGGGACCCTACGAGCAGTACTTC. V usage is TRBV7-2 and J usage is TRBJ2-7; 11 bases map to TRBD2. The CDR3 runs 15 residues. The germline V gene has CDR1 SGHTA and CDR2 FQGNSA. Trimming cost V 4 bases and J 2 bases; bases outside gene matches: 4.

The chain uses TRBV6-2 or TRBV6-3 and TRBJ1-1; 9 bases agree with TRBD1. V gave up 6 bases and J gave up 5 bases; unmatched junction bases: 7. The germline V gene encodes CDR1 MNHEY and CDR2 SVGEGT. The CDR3 covers 14 residues. The CDR3, as DNA: TGTGCCAGCAGCCCGACAGGGGGAAGGACTGAAGCTTTCTTT. This encodes CASSPTGGRTEAFF.

This chain connects TRBV3-1 (or the pseudogene TRBV3-2) to TRBJ1-3; the D is unclear. CDR3 length equals 17 residues. V shed 1 base and J shed 0 bases, with 13 bases lying between them. The germline V gene encodes CDR1 LGHDT and CDR2 YNNKEL (reference sequence). The CDR3 protein is CASSQGQYGNSGNTIYF. CDR3 DNA: TGTGCCAGCAGCCAAGGCCAGTACGGTAACTCTGGAAACACCATATATTTT.

This clone appeared once. This sequence joins TRBV19 and TRBJ1-2; D gene ambiguous. V lost 9 bases and J lost 3, with 11 bases in between. Germline assignment: CDR1 LNHDA and CDR2 SQIVND (reference sequence). The CDR3 has 12 amino acids. As DNA, the CDR3 is TGTGCCAGCAAAAAGGGAGACTATGGCTACACCTTC. Its protein is CASKKGDYGYTF.

This chain connects TRBV6-2 or TRBV6-3 to TRBJ2-7; unclear D gene. This CDR3 region has 12 residues. V lost 6 bases and J lost 4, with 10 bases in between. Germline V lookup: CDR1 MNHEY, CDR2 SVGEGT. CDR3 amino acids: CASSRTPYEQYF. CDR3 DNA sequence: TGTGCCAGCAGCAGAACCCCATACGAGCAGTACTTC.

The chain links TRBV14 to TRBJ2-1; D may be TRBD1 or TRBD2 (5 bases each). The CDR3 length is 17 residues. The ends were cut back, 1 base at V and 9 bases at J, with 22 bases in the middle. CDR1 is SGHDN and CDR2 is FVKESK in the germline V gene. The DNA of the CDR3 is TGTGCCAGCAGCCAAGGGGTTTATCGTGAGGGGAAGACTGAGCAGTTCTTC. Translating gives CASSQGVYREGKTEQFF.

With respect to this clone: The junction departs from germline at one end; a sequencing error may be responsible. V usage is TRBV29-1 and J usage is TRBJ1-2; 8 nucleotides align to TRBD1. The CDR3 extends over 12 amino acids. Germline assignment: CDR1 SQVTM and CDR2 ANQGSEA. The CDR3 loop reads CSVEGQGYGYTF. CDR3 nucleotides: TGCAGCGTCGAAGGACAGGGTTATGGCTACACCTTC.

The CDR3 region has the DNA TGTGCCAGCAGTGACAGCAATTCACCCCTCCACTTT. Its protein product is CASSDSNSPLHF. V is TRBV2 and J is TRBJ1-6; D gene ambiguous. This CDR3 comprises 12 residues. V dropped 3 bases and J dropped 7 bases, with 4 bases sitting between them. Germline V gene sequence: CDR1 SNHLY, CDR2 FYNNEI. The full variable domain, in which reference TRBV2 and TRBJ1-6 provide the parts outside the CDR3, is EPEVTQTPSHQVTQMGQEVILRCVPISNHLYFYWYRQILGQKVEFLVSFYNNEISEKSEIFDDQFSVERPDGSNFTLKIRSTKLEDSAMYFCASSDSNSPLHFGNGTRLTVT.

The chain's CDR3 is CASSPTTGNTEAFF. The CDR3 DNA reads as TGTGCCAGCAGTCCTACGACAGGGAACACTGAAGCTTTCTTT. The chain carries TRBV2 and TRBJ1-1, with D possibly matching TRBD1 (6 bases). The CDR3 sequence is 14 residues long. Germline CDR1 and CDR2: SNHLY and FYNNEI. Trimming pared 5 bases from V and 1 base from J, leaving 11 bases between.

The DNA of the CDR3 is TGTGCCAGCAGACCACACAGGGGGAAGGGTCAGCCCCAGCATTTT. This gives the protein CASRPHRGKGQPQHF. This chain links TRBV2 with TRBJ1-5; 8 nucleotides match TRBD1. Germline V lookup: CDR1 SNHLY, CDR2 FYNNEI. CDR3 size: 15 residues. J lost 6 bases, V lost 6 bases, and 10 bases had no gene match.

This rearrangement joins TRBV3-1 (or the pseudogene TRBV3-2) to TRBJ2-7; D gene ambiguous. Germline values: CDR1 LGHDT, CDR2 YNNKEL (reference sequence). The CDR3 has 14 amino acids. V was clipped by 0 bases and J by 2 bases, with 8 bases between them. The CDR3 loop is CASSQDSFTYEQYF. In DNA form, the CDR3 reads TGTGCCAGCAGCCAAGATTCCTTTACCTACGAGCAGTACTTC.

Notes on this clone: The junction shows a germline mismatch at one end, possibly a read error. CDR3 bases: TGTGCTAGCAGCGCTGCACCAGCGGAGACCCAGTACTTC. Residues: CASSAAPAETQYF. The rearrangement links TRBV7-7 to TRBJ2-5; D not certain. The CDR3 loop spans 13 amino acids. The germline V gene encodes CDR1 SSHAT and CDR2 FNYEAQ (reference sequence).

This rearrangement joins TRBV18 to TRBJ1-5; a weak D match, TRBD1 (6 bases). Per germline, CDR1 KGHSH and CDR2 LQKENI. Trimming shortened V by 4 bases and J by 1 base, and 14 bases separated the two germline ends. CDR3 size: 16 residues. CDR3 loop: CASSRTKQGSNQPQHF. CDR3 DNA: TGTGCCAGCTCACGAACTAAACAGGGAAGCAATCAGCCCCAGCATTTT.